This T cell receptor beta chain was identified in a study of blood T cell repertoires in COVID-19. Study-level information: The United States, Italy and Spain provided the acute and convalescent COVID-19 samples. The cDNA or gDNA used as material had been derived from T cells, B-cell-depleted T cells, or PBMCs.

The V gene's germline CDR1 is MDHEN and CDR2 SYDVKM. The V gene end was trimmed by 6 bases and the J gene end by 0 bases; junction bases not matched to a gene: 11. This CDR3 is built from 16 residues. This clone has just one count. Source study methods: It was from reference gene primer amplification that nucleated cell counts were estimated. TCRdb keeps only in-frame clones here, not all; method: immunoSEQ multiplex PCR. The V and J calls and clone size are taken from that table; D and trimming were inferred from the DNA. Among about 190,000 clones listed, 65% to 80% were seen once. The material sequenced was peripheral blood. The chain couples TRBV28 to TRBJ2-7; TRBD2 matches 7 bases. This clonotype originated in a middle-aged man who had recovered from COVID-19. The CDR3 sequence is CASSPGGGGDSYEQYF. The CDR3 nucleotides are TGTGCCAGCAGCCCCGGTGGGGGAGGGGACTCCTACGAGCAGTACTTC.